This T cell receptor (beta chain) was sequenced during a study of blood T cell repertoires in COVID-19. As for the study in general: In each case, the material was cDNA or gDNA derived from T cells, B-cell-depleted T cells, or PBMCs.

The Seattle patients, enrolled during active infection, were followed longitudinally. TCRdb's table, derived via immunoSEQ multiplex PCR, lists solely in-frame clones and lacks some. Here the sample spans 150,000 to 200,000 clones, about 86% being singletons. The V segment lost 6 bases and the J segment 12 bases; nucleotides outside the gene matches: 16. The CDR3 consists of 14 residues. Germline-derived CDR1 and CDR2 are LGHDT and YNNKEL (reference sequence). The clonotype was recovered from a woman in her 70s with COVID-19, enrolled during active disease. Sequencing input: peripheral blood. The chain is built from TRBV3-1 (or the pseudogene TRBV3-2) and TRBJ2-7, with 8 bases aligning to TRBD2. Here the CDR3 reads CASRRREEAGATYF. The CDR3 bases are TGTGCCAGCAGACGCCGTGAGGAAGCGGGGGCCACGTACTTC.